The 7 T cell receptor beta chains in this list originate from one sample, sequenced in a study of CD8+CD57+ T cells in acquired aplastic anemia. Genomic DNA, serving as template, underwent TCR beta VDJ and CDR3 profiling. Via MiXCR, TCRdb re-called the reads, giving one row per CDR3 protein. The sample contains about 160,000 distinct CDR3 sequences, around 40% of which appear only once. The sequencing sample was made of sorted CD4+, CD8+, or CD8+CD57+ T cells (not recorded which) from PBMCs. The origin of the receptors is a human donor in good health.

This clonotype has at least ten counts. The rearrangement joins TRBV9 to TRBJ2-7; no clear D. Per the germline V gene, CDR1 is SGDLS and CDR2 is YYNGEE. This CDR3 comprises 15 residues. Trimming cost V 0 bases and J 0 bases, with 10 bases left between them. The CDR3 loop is CASSVGPTTSYEQYF. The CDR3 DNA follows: TGTGCCAGCAGCGTAGGTCCTACTACCTCCTACGAGCAGTACTTC.

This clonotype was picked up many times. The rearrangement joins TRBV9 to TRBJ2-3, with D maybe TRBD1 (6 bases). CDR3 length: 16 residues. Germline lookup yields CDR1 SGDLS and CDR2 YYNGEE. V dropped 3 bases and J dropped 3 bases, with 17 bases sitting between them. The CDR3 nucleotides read TGTGCCAGCAGCGCACAGGGATTTGTCAGTACAGATACGCAGTATTTT. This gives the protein CASSAQGFVSTDTQYF.

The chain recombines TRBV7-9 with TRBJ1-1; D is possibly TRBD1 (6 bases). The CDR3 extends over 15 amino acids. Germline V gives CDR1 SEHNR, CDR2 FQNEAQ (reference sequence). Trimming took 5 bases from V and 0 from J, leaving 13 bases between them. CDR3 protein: CASSTPQGMNTEAFF. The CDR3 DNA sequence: TGTGCCAGCAGCACCCCACAGGGTATGAACACTGAAGCTTTCTTT.

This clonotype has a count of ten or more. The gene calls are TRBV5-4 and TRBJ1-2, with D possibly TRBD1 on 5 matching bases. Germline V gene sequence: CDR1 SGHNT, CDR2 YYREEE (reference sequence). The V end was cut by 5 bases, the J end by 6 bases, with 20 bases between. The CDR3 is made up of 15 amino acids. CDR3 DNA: TGTGCCAGCAGGCCCCAGAGCGGTGGGGCTAATGGCTACACCTTC. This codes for CASRPQSGGANGYTF.

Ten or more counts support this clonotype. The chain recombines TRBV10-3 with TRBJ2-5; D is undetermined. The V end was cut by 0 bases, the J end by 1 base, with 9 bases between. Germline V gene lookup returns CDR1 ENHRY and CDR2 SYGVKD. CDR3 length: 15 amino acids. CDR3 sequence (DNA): TGTGCCATCAGTGAGTCGAGTCAGGCCCAAGAGACCCAGTACTTC. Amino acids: CAISESSQAQETQYF.

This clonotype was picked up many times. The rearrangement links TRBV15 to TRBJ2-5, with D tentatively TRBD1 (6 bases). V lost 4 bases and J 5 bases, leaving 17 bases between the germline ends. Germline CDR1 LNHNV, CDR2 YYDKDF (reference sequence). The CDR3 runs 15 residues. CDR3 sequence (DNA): TGTGCCACCAGCACTCCTAGGGGGACGGATGAGACCCAGTACTTC. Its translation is CATSTPRGTDETQYF.

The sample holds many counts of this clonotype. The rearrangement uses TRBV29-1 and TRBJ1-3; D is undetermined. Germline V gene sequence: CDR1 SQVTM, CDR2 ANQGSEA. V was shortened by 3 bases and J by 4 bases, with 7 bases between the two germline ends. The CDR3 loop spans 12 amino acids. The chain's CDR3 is CSVEEQGNTIYF. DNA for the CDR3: TGCAGCGTTGAGGAACAGGGAAACACCATATATTTT.